The next 3 T cell receptor beta chains were all read from a single sample in a study of shared clonotypes between healthy human individuals. Profiling relied on immunoSEQ multiplex PCR, and the TCRdb table lists in-frame clones only, not all of them. Among about 2.3 million clones listed, roughly 92% were seen once. Sequenced: naive CD4+ T cells from PBMCs. Sample subset: CD45RA+ positively selected. Receptors originate from a man between 18 and 35 years old in good health. Some clones in this sample may be carry-over from other donors' samples.

The rearrangement links TRBV7-2 to TRBJ2-7, with 11 nucleotides matching TRBD2. After removal of 5 bases from V and 4 bases from J, the junction contained 7 bases not matched to a gene. Germline V lookup: CDR1 SGHTA, CDR2 FQGNSA. This CDR3 has 15 amino acids. In DNA form, the CDR3 reads TGTGCCAGCAGCCGTGGACTAGCGGGCAAATACGAGCAGTACTTC. It translates to CASSRGLAGKYEQYF.

The gene calls are TRBV7-8 and TRBJ2-7, with TRBD2 identical over 7 bases. Germline V lookup: CDR1 SGHVS, CDR2 FQNEAQ. With 8 bases clipped from V and 3 bases from J, the junction kept 4 bases outside the gene matches. The CDR3 extends over 12 amino acids. The CDR3 region has the DNA TGTGCCAGCTCAGGACTAGTCTACGAGCAGTACTTC. Translation: CASSGLVYEQYF. The complete variable domain, with remaining parts taken from reference TRBV7-8 and TRBJ2-7, reads GAGVSQSPRYKVAKRGQDVALRCDPISGHVSLFWYQQALGQGPEFLTYFQNEAQLDKSGLPSDRFFAERPEGSVSTLKIQRTQQEDSAVYLCASSGLVYEQYFGPGTRLTVT.

This chain uses TRBV29-1 with TRBJ2-2; D may be TRBD1 (6 bases). The ends were cut back, 4 bases at V and 5 bases at J, with 11 bases in the middle. This CDR3 is 13 amino acids long. CDR1 and CDR2 from the germline V gene are SQVTM and ANQGSEA. CDR3 sequence (DNA): TGCAGCGTTGGGGGGCGCCTTACCGGGGAGCTGTTTTTT. It specifies CSVGGRLTGELFF.